This T cell receptor (beta chain) appears in the sequencing data of a study of T cells in Graves' hyperthyroidism and ophthalmopathy. RNA transcripts yielded amplified TCR beta CDR3 regions. With the HTBI primer set, the TCR CDR3 went through a first round of RT-PCR. TCRdb called the multiplex PCR reads again in MiXCR, with one record for every CDR3 protein. Of some 460,000 distinct CDR3 sequences in the sample, 15% to 18% were seen once. From germline, CDR1 is LNHDA and CDR2 SQIVND (reference sequence). V shed 3 bases, J shed 5 bases, and the junction held 7 bases outside the gene matches. The CDR3 length is 15 residues.

The V and J genes are TRBV19 and TRBJ2-7; 10 bases are shared with TRBD2. Input material: blood. The clonotype comes from a young woman with Graves' hyperthyroidism. The CDR3 region has the DNA TGTGCCAGTAGTATTGGTAGCGGGAGGTTCGACGAGCAGTACTTC. Amino acid sequence: CASSIGSGRFDEQYF.